This paragraph covers one T cell receptor (beta chain) sequence. The antigen remains undetermined. The sample originates from a study of cytomegalovirus exposure and HLA in healthy donors. Study results and limitations: The tendency of first-cohort TCR clusters to co-occur in the 120 or so validation repertoires emerged from a later analysis. Cytomegalovirus status was reportedly diagnosed by the classifier with high specificity and sensitivity. It was approximately 160 TCR beta chains that were listed as cytomegalovirus-associated.

Produced via immunoSEQ multiplex PCR; TCRdb's table is partial and in-frame only. The table lists about 180,000 clones, approximately 81% of them singletons, with roughly 15% in the top ten. This receptor was obtained from a man aged 18-30 years in good health and CMV-seropositive. Source material: PBMCs.

In DNA, the CDR3 is TGCAGCGTGGGACGGACAGGGGGAACCGGGGAGCTGTTTTTT. This gives the protein CSVGRTGGTGELFF. The chain is built from TRBV29-1 and TRBJ2-2; 10 nucleotides agree with TRBD1. This CDR3 spans 14 amino acids. The germline V gene has CDR1 SQVTM and CDR2 ANQGSEA. The ends lost 6 bases at V and 5 bases at J; junction bases unmatched: 6.